This T cell receptor (beta chain) was sequenced during a study of blood T cell repertoires in COVID-19. Study information: Spain, Italy and the United States supplied samples that represented acute and convalescent COVID-19. Sources were T cells, B-cell-depleted T cells, or PBMCs; the material itself was cDNA or gDNA.

Deletions cut 4 bases from V and 5 bases from J, with 10 bases between. This CDR3 has 13 amino acids. Original handling: Estimation of nucleated cell counts relied on the amplification of reference gene primers. Libraries were prepared by immunoSEQ multiplex PCR; TCRdb keeps only in-frame clonotypes and omits some of them. Clone size and the V and J calls come from that table; the DNA yielded D and trimming. Altogether a few hundred thousand clones are present, 88% being singletons, with the ten largest covering around 0.78%. The sequenced sample was peripheral blood. The chain uses TRBV12-3 or TRBV12-4 and TRBJ2-3, with D possibly TRBD2 on 5 matching bases. This clonotype was sampled from a woman between 25 and 40 years old with acute or convalescent COVID-19. The CDR3: CASSWLAIDTQYF. The CDR3 region has the DNA TGTGCCAGCAGTTGGCTAGCCATAGATACGCAGTATTTT.